What follows are 15 T cell receptor beta chains derived from one specimen sequenced in a study of identifying expanded T cells in peripheral blood. The repertoire was sequenced with immunoSEQ multiplex PCR; TCRdb's copy has only in-frame clones and lacks some. The sample holds approximately 100,000 clones; approximately 90% are singletons and the top ten take about 17%. Sequenced material: blood. The receptor set was obtained from a person between 18 and 69 years old in good health.

The chain combines TRBV28 with TRBJ2-1, with 11 bases matching TRBD1. With V trimmed by 6 bases and J by 7 bases, 8 bases remained unmatched. CDR3 length equals 15 residues. Germline assignment: CDR1 MDHEN and CDR2 SYDVKM. The CDR3 sequence: CASRGAGTGGNEQFF. DNA of the CDR3: TGTGCCAGCAGGGGAGCCGGGACAGGGGGTAATGAGCAGTTCTTC.

V gene TRBV28 combines with J gene TRBJ1-2, with D possibly matching TRBD1 (6 bases). The CDR3 extends over 15 amino acids. The germline V gene has CDR1 MDHEN and CDR2 SYDVKM. Trimming shortened V by 5 bases and J by 5 bases, and 18 bases separated the two germline ends. The DNA of the CDR3 is TGTGCCAGCAGTAGGGGGGCGTTTCGGGGTTATGGCTACACCTTC. Amino acid sequence: CASSRGAFRGYGYTF.

The V and J genes are TRBV18 and TRBJ2-3; 13 positions match TRBD2. Germline V gene lookup returns CDR1 KGHSH and CDR2 LQKENI. The CDR3 spans 16 residues. Trimming took 3 bases from V and 5 from J; bases not matched to a gene: 5. The CDR3 sequence is CASSPGLAGAQDTQYF. For the CDR3, the DNA is TGTGCCAGCTCACCTGGACTAGCGGGGGCTCAAGATACGCAGTATTTT.

The J gene is TRBJ1-6, the V gene TRBV7-2, with D unclear. CDR1 and CDR2 (germline): SGHTA, FQGNSA. The CDR3 runs 15 residues. The V gene lost 6 bases and the J gene lost 7 bases, with 16 bases spanning the gap. This chain's CDR3 is CASSTQRPPNSPLHF. The CDR3 coding sequence is TGTGCCAGCAGTACTCAGCGACCCCCGAATTCACCCCTCCACTTT. Together with reference TRBV7-2 and TRBJ1-6, the CDR3 gives the full variable domain: GAGVSQSPSNKVTEKGKDVELRCDPISGHTALYWYRQSLGQGLEFLIYFQGNSAPDKSGLPSDRFSAERTGGSVSTLTIQRTQQEDSAVYLCASSTQRPPNSPLHFGNGTRLTVT.

The CDR3 protein is CASSEVRINSPLHF. CDR3 sequence (DNA): TGTGCCAGCAGTGAAGTGAGGATTAATTCACCCCTCCACTTT. The V call is TRBV6-1, the J call TRBJ1-6; no clear D gene. Trimming left V 1 base short and J 6 bases short, with 7 bases between. CDR1 and CDR2 (germline): MNHNS, SASEGT. The CDR3 has 14 residues.

The chain links TRBV6-5 to TRBJ1-2; D gene uncertain. The V gene lost 6 bases and the J gene lost 1 base, with 15 bases spanning the gap. Germline V gives CDR1 MNHEY, CDR2 SVGAGI. The CDR3 has 15 residues. The CDR3 reads CASSPLNLFNYGYTF. CDR3 nucleotide sequence: TGTGCCAGCAGCCCCCTTAACCTTTTTAACTATGGCTACACCTTC.

This chain connects TRBV28 to TRBJ1-5, with 7 nucleotides matching TRBD1. V lost 5 bases to trimming and J lost 0 bases; unmatched junction nucleotides: 7. The CDR3 has 16 amino acids. Germline CDR1 is MDHEN and CDR2 is SYDVKM. CDR3 nucleotides: TGTGCCAGCAGTCTAACAGGGGACTATAGCAATCAGCCCCAGCATTTT. Translation gives CASSLTGDYSNQPQHF.

This clone was found once. J is TRBJ2-2 and V is TRBV28, with D maybe TRBD1 (5 bases). The germline V and J ends were trimmed by 2 bases and 10 bases, with 11 bases remaining between them. Germline V gene sequence: CDR1 MDHEN, CDR2 SYDVKM. The CDR3 has 13 residues. CDR3: CASSLPSGSELFF. Written as DNA, the CDR3 is TGTGCCAGCAGTTTACCCTCAGGGTCGGAGCTGTTTTTT.

The chain is built from TRBV12-5 and TRBJ1-2; 9 bases match TRBD1. With 3 bases clipped from V and 5 bases from J, the junction kept 13 bases outside the gene matches. Germline lookup yields CDR1 LGHNT and CDR2 FRNRAP. CDR3 size: 17 residues. CDR3 sequence (DNA): TGTGCTAGTGGTTTTTACGATGCGAAAGGACAGGGGTATGGCTACACCTTC. It specifies CASGFYDAKGQGYGYTF. The whole variable domain, remainder taken from reference TRBV12-5 and TRBJ1-2, is DARVTQTPRHKVTEMGQEVTMRCQPILGHNTVFWYRQTMMQGLELLAYFRNRAPLDDSGMPKDRFSAEMPDATLATLKIQPSEPRDSAVYFCASGFYDAKGQGYGYTFGSGTRLTVV.

V usage is TRBV7-2 and J usage is TRBJ2-3, with a possible D match to TRBD1 (5 bases). The CDR3 runs 16 residues. Per germline, CDR1 SGHTA and CDR2 FQGNSA. V dropped 1 base and J dropped 2 bases, with 13 bases sitting between them. The CDR3 DNA reads as TGTGCCAGCAGCTTAGAAGCCAGGGTGGTCACAGATACGCAGTATTTT. Residues: CASSLEARVVTDTQYF.

This chain connects TRBV6-5 to TRBJ2-2; TRBD1 or TRBD2 may be the D gene (5 bases each). Germline CDR1 is MNHEY and CDR2 is SVGAGI. V was clipped by 6 bases and J by 4 bases, with 12 bases between them. CDR3 length: 14 residues. The CDR3 DNA reads TGTGCCAGCAGGCCCGGGACGATCACCGGGGAGCTGTTTTTT. The encoded protein is CASRPGTITGELFF.

V is TRBV30 and J is TRBJ2-3; tentative D call: TRBD1 (6 bases). V lost 1 base, J lost 0 bases, and 8 bases lay in between. Germline values: CDR1 GTSNPN, CDR2 SVGIG (reference sequence). CDR3 length: 14 residues. In DNA form, the CDR3 reads TGTGCCTGGAGTGAAGGACAGAGCACAGATACGCAGTATTTT. This translates into CAWSEGQSTDTQYF.

J is TRBJ2-3 and V is TRBV6-1; a weak D match, TRBD2 (5 bases). The length of the CDR3 is 14 residues. CDR1 MNHNS and CDR2 SASEGT come from the germline V gene. V dropped 1 base and J dropped 4 bases, with 9 bases sitting between them. The CDR3 nucleotides read TGTGCCAGCAGTGAAGGTGCGGGCCCAGATACGCAGTATTTT. Its protein is CASSEGAGPDTQYF.

The rearrangement links TRBV10-1 to TRBJ1-6; 8 nucleotides agree with TRBD1. The J segment lost 5 bases and the V segment lost 7 bases, leaving 1 base of the junction unmatched. This CDR3 is built from 13 residues. Per the germline V gene, CDR1 is WNHNN and CDR2 is SYGVQD (reference sequence). The CDR3 spells CASKGQDNSPLHF. For the CDR3, the DNA is TGCGCCAGCAAGGGACAGGATAATTCACCCCTCCACTTT.

The rearrangement links TRBV2 to TRBJ2-7; 8 bases are shared with TRBD1. CDR3 length: 13 residues. The germline CDR1 and CDR2 sequences are SNHLY and FYNNEI. The trim removed 7 bases at V and 3 bases at J, leaving 5 bases unmatched. For the CDR3, the DNA is TGTGCCAGCACGACAGGGGAACTCTACGAGCAGTACTTC. As protein: CASTTGELYEQYF.